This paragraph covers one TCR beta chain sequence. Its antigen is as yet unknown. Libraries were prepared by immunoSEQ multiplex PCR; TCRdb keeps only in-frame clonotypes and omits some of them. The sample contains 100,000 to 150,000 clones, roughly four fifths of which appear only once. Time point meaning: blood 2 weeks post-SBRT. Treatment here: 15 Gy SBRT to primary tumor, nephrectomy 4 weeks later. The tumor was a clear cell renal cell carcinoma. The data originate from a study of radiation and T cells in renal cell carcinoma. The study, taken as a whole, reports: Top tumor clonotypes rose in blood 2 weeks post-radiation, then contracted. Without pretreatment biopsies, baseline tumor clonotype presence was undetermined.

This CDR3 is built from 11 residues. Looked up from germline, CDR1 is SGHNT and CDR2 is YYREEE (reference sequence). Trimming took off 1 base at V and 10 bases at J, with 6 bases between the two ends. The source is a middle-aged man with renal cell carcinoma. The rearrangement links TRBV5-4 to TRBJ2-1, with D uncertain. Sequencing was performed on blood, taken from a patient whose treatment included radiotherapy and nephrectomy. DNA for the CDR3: TGTGCCAGCAGCTTGTCAGCGGAGCAGTTCTTC. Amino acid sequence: CASSLSAEQFF. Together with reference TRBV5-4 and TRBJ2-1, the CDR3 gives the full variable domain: ETGVTQSPTHLIKTRGQQVTLRCSSQSGHNTVSWYQQALGQGPQFIFQYYREEENGRGNFPPRFSGLQFPNYSSELNVNALELDDSALYLCASSLSAEQFFGPGTRLTVL.